This is a list of T cell receptor beta chains from one sample in a study of CD8 T cells in ankylosing spondylitis. Each CDR3 protein is one row after TCRdb ran MiXCR on the 5' RACE reads. The table shows fewer than 550,000 distinct CDR3 sequences, with about 5.2% occurring only once. The sample consisted of blood, either unsorted or a sorted T cell fraction (not recorded which). These TCRs come from a male donor with ankylosing spondylitis. The CDR3 runs from the conserved cysteine through the conserved F or W. Fields, in order: J gene, clone size, V gene, D gene, CDR3 DNA, CDR3 protein. A D gene is named only where the DNA matches it firmly. Size is omitted from some rows. Given values are once, few, many or a class for expanded clones.

j_gene: TRBJ1-2; abundance: many; v_gene: TRBV6-5; d_gene: .; CDR3nt: TGTGCCAGCAGTTACTCCCCGAGGGCCGAATCGGGAGGCTACACCTTC; CDR3aa: CASSYSPRAESGGYTF
j_gene: TRBJ2-7; abundance: many; v_gene: TRBV6-1; d_gene: .; CDR3nt: TGTGCCAGCAGGCGCAGCCGTGAACCCTCCTACGAGCAGTACTTC; CDR3aa: CASRRSREPSYEQYF
j_gene: TRBJ2-1; abundance: .; v_gene: TRBV4-3; d_gene: .; CDR3nt: TGCGCCAGCAGCCAAGCTGCGCGGCTAAGCTCCTACAATGAGCAGTTCTTC; CDR3aa: CASSQAARLSSYNEQFF
j_gene: TRBJ2-5; abundance: many; v_gene: TRBV5-1; d_gene: TRBD2; CDR3nt: TGCGCCAGCAGCGTAGCGGGGACGCAAGAGACCCAGTACTTC; CDR3aa: CASSVAGTQETQYF
j_gene: TRBJ2-1; abundance: many; v_gene: TRBV6-1; d_gene: TRBD2; CDR3nt: TGTGCCAGCAGCCCGACTACCGGCGGGAGAAGCAATGAGCAGTTCTTC; CDR3aa: CASSPTTGGRSNEQFF
j_gene: TRBJ2-5; abundance: few; v_gene: TRBV11-1; d_gene: TRBD1; CDR3nt: TGTGCCAGCAGCTCGCGACAGGGGGCACGGGAGACCCAGTACTTC; CDR3aa: CASSSRQGARETQYF
j_gene: TRBJ2-5; abundance: many; v_gene: TRBV5-4; d_gene: TRBD2; CDR3nt: TGTGCCAGCAGGCCTGGACTAGTAGAGACCCAGTACTTC; CDR3aa: CASRPGLVETQYF
j_gene: TRBJ1-1; abundance: many; v_gene: TRBV20-1; d_gene: TRBD1; CDR3nt: TGCAGTGCTAGAGCCGGGACAGGGGTAACTGAAGCTTTCTTT; CDR3aa: CSARAGTGVTEAFF
j_gene: TRBJ2-7; abundance: few; v_gene: TRBV28; d_gene: TRBD2; CDR3nt: TGTGCCAGCAAGGGAGAAGCGGGAGGGCCCTACGAGCAGTACTTC; CDR3aa: CASKGEAGGPYEQYF
j_gene: TRBJ1-5; abundance: many; v_gene: TRBV14; d_gene: .; CDR3nt: TGTGCCAGCAGCCAAGTGGCAGGGGCGGGCCAGCCCCAGCATTTT; CDR3aa: CASSQVAGAGQPQHF
j_gene: TRBJ1-1; abundance: many; v_gene: TRBV9; d_gene: .; CDR3nt: TGTGCCAGCAAACCGGGGCGGGCCCTTAGGGGGAACACTGAAGCTTTCTTT; CDR3aa: CASKPGRALRGNTEAFF
j_gene: TRBJ2-7; abundance: many; v_gene: TRBV29-1; d_gene: TRBD1; CDR3nt: TGCAGCGTCCGAGTTGGATTACAGGGGGCCTACGAGCAGTACTTC; CDR3aa: CSVRVGLQGAYEQYF
j_gene: TRBJ2-6; abundance: .; v_gene: TRBV20-1; d_gene: .; CDR3nt: TGCAGTGCCAGCAAGGGGGGTTCTGGGGCCAACGTCCTGACTTTC; CDR3aa: CSASKGGSGANVLTF
j_gene: TRBJ1-3; abundance: many; v_gene: TRBV11-1; d_gene: .; CDR3nt: TGTGCCAGCAGCTTATCCCGGACAACCACCTCGTCTGGAAACACCATATATTTT; CDR3aa: CASSLSRTTTSSGNTIYF
j_gene: TRBJ2-3; abundance: many; v_gene: TRBV4-2; d_gene: TRBD2; CDR3nt: TGTGCCAGCAGCCACCAGGGAGGGGGCACAGATACGCAGTATTTT; CDR3aa: CASSHQGGGTDTQYF
j_gene: TRBJ2-7; abundance: few; v_gene: TRBV11-2; d_gene: TRBD1; CDR3nt: TGTGCCAGCAGCGTCGCCGGGACAGCCTACGAGCAGTACTTC; CDR3aa: CASSVAGTAYEQYF
j_gene: TRBJ2-6; abundance: few; v_gene: TRBV14; d_gene: .; CDR3nt: TGTGCCAGCAGCCAAGCCGCCAACGTCCTGACTTTC; CDR3aa: CASSQAANVLTF
j_gene: TRBJ2-3; abundance: many; v_gene: TRBV5-1; d_gene: .; CDR3nt: TGCGCCAGCAGCTTGGAGGCCAGCTCAGATACGCAGTATTTT; CDR3aa: CASSLEASSDTQYF
j_gene: TRBJ2-7; abundance: many; v_gene: TRBV5-6; d_gene: .; CDR3nt: TGTGCCAGCAGCTGGACGCGACAGAGTCCCGAGCAGTACTTC; CDR3aa: CASSWTRQSPEQYF
j_gene: TRBJ2-1; abundance: .; v_gene: TRBV3-1; d_gene: .; CDR3nt: TGTGCCAGCAGCCAAGATATGAGCGCCTCCTACAATGAGCAGTTCTTC; CDR3aa: CASSQDMSASYNEQFF
j_gene: TRBJ2-5; abundance: many; v_gene: TRBV24-1; d_gene: TRBD2; CDR3nt: TGTGCCACCAGTGATCTGACTAGCGTAAACCAAGAGACCCAGTACTTC; CDR3aa: CATSDLTSVNQETQYF
j_gene: TRBJ2-5; abundance: many; v_gene: TRBV12-3/TRBV12-4; d_gene: .; CDR3nt: TGTGCCAGCAGCGACAGTAACCAAGAGACCCAGTACTTC; CDR3aa: CASSDSNQETQYF
j_gene: TRBJ2-3; abundance: few; v_gene: TRBV5-1; d_gene: .; CDR3nt: TGCGCCAGCAGCTTGGATGGCAGGACAGATACGCAGTATTTT; CDR3aa: CASSLDGRTDTQYF
j_gene: TRBJ2-1; abundance: few; v_gene: TRBV27; d_gene: TRBD2; CDR3nt: TGTGCCAGCAGTCAAGGGACTAGCGGGGGGCTGTACAATGAGCAGTTCTTC; CDR3aa: CASSQGTSGGLYNEQFF
j_gene: TRBJ2-3; abundance: many; v_gene: TRBV7-9; d_gene: TRBD1; CDR3nt: TGTGCCAGCAGCTACCCGAGACAGGGGAGTAGCACAGATACGCAGTATTTT; CDR3aa: CASSYPRQGSSTDTQYF
j_gene: TRBJ2-1; abundance: many; v_gene: TRBV12-3/TRBV12-4; d_gene: TRBD2; CDR3nt: TGTGCCAGCAGTTTCGAGACTAGCGGACACAATGAGCAGTTCTTC; CDR3aa: CASSFETSGHNEQFF
j_gene: TRBJ2-1; abundance: many; v_gene: TRBV6-2/TRBV6-3; d_gene: .; CDR3nt: TGTGCCAGCAGTTGGGGCAGGGTAGGCAATGAGCAGTTCTTC; CDR3aa: CASSWGRVGNEQFF
j_gene: TRBJ2-7; abundance: many; v_gene: TRBV6-1; d_gene: .; CDR3nt: TGTGCCAGCGCTACCCTTGGGACGGAGTGGCACGAGCAGTACTTC; CDR3aa: CASATLGTEWHEQYF
j_gene: TRBJ2-4; abundance: .; v_gene: TRBV6-2/TRBV6-3; d_gene: TRBD1; CDR3nt: TGTGCCACTACGACAGGGAACATTCAGTACTTC; CDR3aa: CATTTGNIQYF
j_gene: TRBJ2-5; abundance: .; v_gene: TRBV29-1; d_gene: .; CDR3nt: TGCAGCGTTGGTTTCTTAGGAGAGACCCAGTACTTC; CDR3aa: CSVGFLGETQYF
j_gene: TRBJ2-4; abundance: many; v_gene: TRBV28; d_gene: .; CDR3nt: TGTGCCAGCAGCCGCCCCGGGGCAACTACCTTAGCCAAAAACATTCAGTACTTC; CDR3aa: CASSRPGATTLAKNIQYF
j_gene: TRBJ2-7; abundance: many; v_gene: TRBV20-1; d_gene: TRBD2; CDR3nt: TGCAGTGCTAGCCGTCTAGCGGGAGCCTACGAGCAGTACTTC; CDR3aa: CSASRLAGAYEQYF
j_gene: TRBJ1-1; abundance: many; v_gene: TRBV12-3/TRBV12-4; d_gene: .; CDR3nt: TGTGCCAGCAGTCCCTTTAACATGAACACTGAAGCTTTCTTT; CDR3aa: CASSPFNMNTEAFF
j_gene: TRBJ2-5; abundance: .; v_gene: TRBV9; d_gene: TRBD1; CDR3nt: TGTGCCAGCAGCGTAAGGGGTGGGACAGCGGAGACCCAGTACTTC; CDR3aa: CASSVRGGTAETQYF
j_gene: TRBJ2-7; abundance: many; v_gene: TRBV4-3; d_gene: TRBD1; CDR3nt: TGCGCCAGCAGTCGACGACAGGGAAGCTACGAGCAGTACTTC; CDR3aa: CASSRRQGSYEQYF
j_gene: TRBJ1-1; abundance: many; v_gene: TRBV5-1; d_gene: .; CDR3nt: TGCGCCAGCGCTGACTACACTGAAGCTTTCTTT; CDR3aa: CASADYTEAFF
j_gene: TRBJ1-1; abundance: .; v_gene: TRBV28; d_gene: .; CDR3nt: TGTGCCAGCAGTTTTGTAGTCAGGGAGATGAACACTGAAGCTTTCTTT; CDR3aa: CASSFVVREMNTEAFF
j_gene: TRBJ2-1; abundance: few; v_gene: TRBV5-1; d_gene: TRBD2; CDR3nt: TGCGCCAGCAGCTTGTGGTACGTTGGGACTAGCGGGAGACTCAACAATGAGCAGTTCTTC; CDR3aa: CASSLWYVGTSGRLNNEQFF
j_gene: TRBJ2-7; abundance: .; v_gene: TRBV29-1; d_gene: .; CDR3nt: TGCAGCGTTGAATTAGGATCCTACGAGCAGTACTTC; CDR3aa: CSVELGSYEQYF
j_gene: TRBJ1-5; abundance: many; v_gene: TRBV7-8; d_gene: .; CDR3nt: TGTGCCAGCAGCTCCCGACCCGATCAGCCCCAGCATTTT; CDR3aa: CASSSRPDQPQHF
j_gene: TRBJ2-5; abundance: few; v_gene: TRBV27; d_gene: TRBD2; CDR3nt: TGTGCCAGCAGTTTCTCCCTCGGGAGGGCCCAAGAGACCCAGTACTTC; CDR3aa: CASSFSLGRAQETQYF